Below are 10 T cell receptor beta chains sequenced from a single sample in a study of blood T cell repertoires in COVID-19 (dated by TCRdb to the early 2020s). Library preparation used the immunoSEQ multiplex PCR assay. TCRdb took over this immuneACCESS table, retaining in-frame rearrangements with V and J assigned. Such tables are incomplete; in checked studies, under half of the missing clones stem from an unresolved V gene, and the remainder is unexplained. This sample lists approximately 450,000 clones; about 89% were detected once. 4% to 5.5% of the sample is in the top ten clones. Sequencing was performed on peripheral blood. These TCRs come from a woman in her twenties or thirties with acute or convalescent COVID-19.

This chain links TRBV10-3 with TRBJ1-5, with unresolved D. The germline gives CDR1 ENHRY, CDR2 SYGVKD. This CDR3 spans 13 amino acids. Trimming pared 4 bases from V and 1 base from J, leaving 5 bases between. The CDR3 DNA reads TGTGCCATCAGTGTCGGGAGCAATCAGCCCCAGCATTTT. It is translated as CAISVGSNQPQHF.

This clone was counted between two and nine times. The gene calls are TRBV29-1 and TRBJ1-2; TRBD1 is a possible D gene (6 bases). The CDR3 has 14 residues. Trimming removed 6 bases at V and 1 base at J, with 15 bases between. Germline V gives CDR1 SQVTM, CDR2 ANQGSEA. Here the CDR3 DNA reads TGCAGCGTAGCTGGACAGCCCAATAACTATGGCTACACCTTC. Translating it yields CSVAGQPNNYGYTF.

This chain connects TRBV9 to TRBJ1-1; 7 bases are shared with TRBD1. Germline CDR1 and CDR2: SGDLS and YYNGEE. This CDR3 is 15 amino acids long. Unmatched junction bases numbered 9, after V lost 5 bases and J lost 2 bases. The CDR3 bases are TGTGCCAGCAGTGCTACGGGACAGCCTAACACTGAAGCTTTCTTT. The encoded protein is CASSATGQPNTEAFF.

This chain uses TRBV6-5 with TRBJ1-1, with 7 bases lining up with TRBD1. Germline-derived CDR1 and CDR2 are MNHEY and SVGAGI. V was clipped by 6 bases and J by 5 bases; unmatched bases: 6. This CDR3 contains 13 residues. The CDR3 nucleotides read TGTGCCAGCAGGGGGGCAGGGGGGACTGAAGCTTTCTTT. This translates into CASRGAGGTEAFF.

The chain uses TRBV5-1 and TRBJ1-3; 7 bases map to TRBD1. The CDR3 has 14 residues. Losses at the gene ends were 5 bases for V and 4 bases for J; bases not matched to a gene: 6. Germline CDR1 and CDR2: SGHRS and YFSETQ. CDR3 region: CASSDRAKGNTIYF. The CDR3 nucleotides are TGCGCCAGCAGTGACAGGGCGAAAGGAAACACCATATATTTT.

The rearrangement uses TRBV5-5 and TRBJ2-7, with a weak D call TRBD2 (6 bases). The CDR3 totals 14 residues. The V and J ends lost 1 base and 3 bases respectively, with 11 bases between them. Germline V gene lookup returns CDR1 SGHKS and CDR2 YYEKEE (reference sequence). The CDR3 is CASSLTGLNYEQYF. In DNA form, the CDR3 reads TGTGCCAGCAGCTTGACGGGACTTAACTACGAGCAGTACTTC.

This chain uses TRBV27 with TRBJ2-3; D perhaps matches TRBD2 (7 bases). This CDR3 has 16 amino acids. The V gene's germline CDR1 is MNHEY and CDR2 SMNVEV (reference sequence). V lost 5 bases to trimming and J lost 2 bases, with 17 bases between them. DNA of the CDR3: TGTGCCAGCAGTCCGCCGGGGAGGGGGTCCACAGATACGCAGTATTTT. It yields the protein CASSPPGRGSTDTQYF.

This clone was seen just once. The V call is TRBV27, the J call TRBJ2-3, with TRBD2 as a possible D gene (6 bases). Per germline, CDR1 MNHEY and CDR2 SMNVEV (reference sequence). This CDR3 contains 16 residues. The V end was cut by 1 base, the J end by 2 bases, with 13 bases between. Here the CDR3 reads CASSLWRGKNTDTQYF. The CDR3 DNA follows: TGTGCCAGCAGTTTATGGAGGGGTAAAAACACAGATACGCAGTATTTT.

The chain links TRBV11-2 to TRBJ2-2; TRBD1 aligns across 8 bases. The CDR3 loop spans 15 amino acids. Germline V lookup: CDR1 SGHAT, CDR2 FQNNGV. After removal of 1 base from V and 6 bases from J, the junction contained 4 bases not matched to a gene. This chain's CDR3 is CASSLVGQGPGELFF. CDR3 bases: TGTGCCAGCAGCTTAGTAGGACAGGGTCCCGGGGAGCTGTTTTTT.

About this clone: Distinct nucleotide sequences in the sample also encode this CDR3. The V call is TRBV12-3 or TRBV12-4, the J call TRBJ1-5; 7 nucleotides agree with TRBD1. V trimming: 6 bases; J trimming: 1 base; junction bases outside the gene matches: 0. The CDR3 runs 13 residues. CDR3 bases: TGTGCCAGCAGCAGGGGGAGCAATCAGCCCCAGCATTTT. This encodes CASSRGSNQPQHF.